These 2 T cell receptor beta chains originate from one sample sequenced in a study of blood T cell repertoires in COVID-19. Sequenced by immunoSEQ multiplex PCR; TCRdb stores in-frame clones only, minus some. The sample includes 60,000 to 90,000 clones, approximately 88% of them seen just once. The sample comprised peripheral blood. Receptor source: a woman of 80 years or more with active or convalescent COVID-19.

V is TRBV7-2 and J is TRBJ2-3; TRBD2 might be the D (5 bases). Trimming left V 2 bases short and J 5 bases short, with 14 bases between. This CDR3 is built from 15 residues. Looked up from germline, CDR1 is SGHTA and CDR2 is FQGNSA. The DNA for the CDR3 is TGTGCCAGCAGCTTAAAGGCGGGTTTTGGAGATACGCAGTATTTT. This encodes CASSLKAGFGDTQYF.

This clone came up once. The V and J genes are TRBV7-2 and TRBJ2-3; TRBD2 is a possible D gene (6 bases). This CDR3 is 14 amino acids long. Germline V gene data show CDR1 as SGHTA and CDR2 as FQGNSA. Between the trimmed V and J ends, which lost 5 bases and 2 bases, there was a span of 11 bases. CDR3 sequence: CASSPGLFTDTQYF. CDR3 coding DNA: TGTGCCAGCAGCCCGGGACTGTTCACAGATACGCAGTATTTT. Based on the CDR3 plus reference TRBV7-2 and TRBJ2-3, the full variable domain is GAGVSQSPSNKVTEKGKDVELRCDPISGHTALYWYRQSLGQGLEFLIYFQGNSAPDKSGLPSDRFSAERTGGSVSTLTIQRTQQEDSAVYLCASSPGLFTDTQYFGPGTRLTVL.